The 5 T cell receptor beta chains below come from one sample, sequenced in a study of blood T cells in healthy people across ages. Next came a second PCR, run for about 6 to 11 cycles, which used a sample-barcoded 5' primer along with a J-beta primer mix. MiXCR, applied by TCRdb to the 5' RACE reads, yields one record per CDR3 protein. Counted here are approximately 800,000 distinct CDR3 sequences, around 36% occurring once; the ten biggest clones make up 10% to 15%. The sample taken for sequencing was blood. The source of these receptors is a man aged 18 to 35 in good health.

The genes are TRBV27 and TRBJ2-1; D not certain. Trimming pared 5 bases from V and 8 bases from J, leaving 13 bases between. The CDR3 is made up of 13 amino acids. Germline lookup yields CDR1 MNHEY and CDR2 SMNVEV (reference sequence). The CDR3 nucleotides read TGTGCCAGCAGTGTAAGACGTAGGGATGAGCAGTTCTTC. Translating it yields CASSVRRRDEQFF.

The V and J genes are TRBV7-8 and TRBJ2-5; TRBD1 might be the D (5 bases). In germline, CDR1 is SGHVS, CDR2 FQNEAQ. The CDR3 has 16 amino acids. The V gene lost 0 bases and the J gene lost 2 bases, with 13 bases spanning the gap. CDR3 coding DNA: TGTGCCAGCAGCTTAGCGCACACAGGACGACAAGAGACCCAGTACTTC. Its protein product is CASSLAHTGRQETQYF.

The rearrangement joins TRBV5-1 to TRBJ2-2; D may be TRBD1 (5 bases). V lost 4 bases and J lost 0, with 13 bases in between. The CDR3 is made up of 16 amino acids. Germline CDR1 reads SGHRS; CDR2 reads YFSETQ. CDR3 in DNA: TGCGCCAGCAGCCCCCGACAGATTACGAACACCGGGGAGCTGTTTTTT. This translates into CASSPRQITNTGELFF.

The table lists this clonotype with a few counts. V and J are TRBV6-6 and TRBJ1-2; D unclear. Germline CDR1 is MNHNY and CDR2 is SVGAGI (reference sequence). The germline V and J ends were trimmed by 0 bases and 8 bases, with 4 bases remaining between them. The CDR3 consists of 11 residues. CDR3 in DNA: TGTGCCAGCAGTTACTCGAGCGGCTACACCTTC. Residues: CASSYSSGYTF.

This clonotype is a singleton in its sample. The CDR3 is CASKTGFGTDTQYF. CDR3 sequence (DNA): TGTGCCAGTAAGACAGGGTTTGGAACAGATACGCAGTATTTT. This sequence joins TRBV7-2 and TRBJ2-3, with TRBD1 matching over 7 bases. The V segment lost 9 bases and the J segment 3 bases; nucleotides outside the gene matches: 9. The CDR3 has 14 amino acids. Per germline, CDR1 SGHTA and CDR2 FQGNSA. The full variable domain, in which reference TRBV7-2 and TRBJ2-3 provide the parts outside the CDR3, is GAGVSQSPSNKVTEKGKDVELRCDPISGHTALYWYRQSLGQGLEFLIYFQGNSAPDKSGLPSDRFSAERTGGSVSTLTIQRTQQEDSAVYLCASKTGFGTDTQYFGPGTRLTVL.